This T cell receptor beta chain derives from a study of blood T cell repertoires in COVID-19. For the study at large: From the United States, Italy and Spain came samples of acute and convalescent COVID-19. The analysed material was cDNA or gDNA that came from T cells, B-cell-depleted T cells, or PBMCs.

The V end lost 0 bases, the J end lost 6 bases, and 17 bases lay between the germline ends. From germline, CDR1 is MNHNS and CDR2 SASEGT. CDR3 length: 16 residues. Measured with immunoSEQ multiplex PCR; TCRdb has only the in-frame clones, and not every one. The table records 120,000 to 150,000 clones, about three quarters of them present only once. The chain combines TRBV6-1 with TRBJ1-2, with D perhaps matching TRBD1 (5 bases). The sample consisted of peripheral blood. This TCR derives from a man aged 50 or older with acute or convalescent COVID-19. This CDR3 is CASSEARLGRPDGYTF. Written as DNA, the CDR3 is TGTGCCAGCAGTGAAGCGCGTTTGGGGCGCCCAGATGGCTACACCTTC.